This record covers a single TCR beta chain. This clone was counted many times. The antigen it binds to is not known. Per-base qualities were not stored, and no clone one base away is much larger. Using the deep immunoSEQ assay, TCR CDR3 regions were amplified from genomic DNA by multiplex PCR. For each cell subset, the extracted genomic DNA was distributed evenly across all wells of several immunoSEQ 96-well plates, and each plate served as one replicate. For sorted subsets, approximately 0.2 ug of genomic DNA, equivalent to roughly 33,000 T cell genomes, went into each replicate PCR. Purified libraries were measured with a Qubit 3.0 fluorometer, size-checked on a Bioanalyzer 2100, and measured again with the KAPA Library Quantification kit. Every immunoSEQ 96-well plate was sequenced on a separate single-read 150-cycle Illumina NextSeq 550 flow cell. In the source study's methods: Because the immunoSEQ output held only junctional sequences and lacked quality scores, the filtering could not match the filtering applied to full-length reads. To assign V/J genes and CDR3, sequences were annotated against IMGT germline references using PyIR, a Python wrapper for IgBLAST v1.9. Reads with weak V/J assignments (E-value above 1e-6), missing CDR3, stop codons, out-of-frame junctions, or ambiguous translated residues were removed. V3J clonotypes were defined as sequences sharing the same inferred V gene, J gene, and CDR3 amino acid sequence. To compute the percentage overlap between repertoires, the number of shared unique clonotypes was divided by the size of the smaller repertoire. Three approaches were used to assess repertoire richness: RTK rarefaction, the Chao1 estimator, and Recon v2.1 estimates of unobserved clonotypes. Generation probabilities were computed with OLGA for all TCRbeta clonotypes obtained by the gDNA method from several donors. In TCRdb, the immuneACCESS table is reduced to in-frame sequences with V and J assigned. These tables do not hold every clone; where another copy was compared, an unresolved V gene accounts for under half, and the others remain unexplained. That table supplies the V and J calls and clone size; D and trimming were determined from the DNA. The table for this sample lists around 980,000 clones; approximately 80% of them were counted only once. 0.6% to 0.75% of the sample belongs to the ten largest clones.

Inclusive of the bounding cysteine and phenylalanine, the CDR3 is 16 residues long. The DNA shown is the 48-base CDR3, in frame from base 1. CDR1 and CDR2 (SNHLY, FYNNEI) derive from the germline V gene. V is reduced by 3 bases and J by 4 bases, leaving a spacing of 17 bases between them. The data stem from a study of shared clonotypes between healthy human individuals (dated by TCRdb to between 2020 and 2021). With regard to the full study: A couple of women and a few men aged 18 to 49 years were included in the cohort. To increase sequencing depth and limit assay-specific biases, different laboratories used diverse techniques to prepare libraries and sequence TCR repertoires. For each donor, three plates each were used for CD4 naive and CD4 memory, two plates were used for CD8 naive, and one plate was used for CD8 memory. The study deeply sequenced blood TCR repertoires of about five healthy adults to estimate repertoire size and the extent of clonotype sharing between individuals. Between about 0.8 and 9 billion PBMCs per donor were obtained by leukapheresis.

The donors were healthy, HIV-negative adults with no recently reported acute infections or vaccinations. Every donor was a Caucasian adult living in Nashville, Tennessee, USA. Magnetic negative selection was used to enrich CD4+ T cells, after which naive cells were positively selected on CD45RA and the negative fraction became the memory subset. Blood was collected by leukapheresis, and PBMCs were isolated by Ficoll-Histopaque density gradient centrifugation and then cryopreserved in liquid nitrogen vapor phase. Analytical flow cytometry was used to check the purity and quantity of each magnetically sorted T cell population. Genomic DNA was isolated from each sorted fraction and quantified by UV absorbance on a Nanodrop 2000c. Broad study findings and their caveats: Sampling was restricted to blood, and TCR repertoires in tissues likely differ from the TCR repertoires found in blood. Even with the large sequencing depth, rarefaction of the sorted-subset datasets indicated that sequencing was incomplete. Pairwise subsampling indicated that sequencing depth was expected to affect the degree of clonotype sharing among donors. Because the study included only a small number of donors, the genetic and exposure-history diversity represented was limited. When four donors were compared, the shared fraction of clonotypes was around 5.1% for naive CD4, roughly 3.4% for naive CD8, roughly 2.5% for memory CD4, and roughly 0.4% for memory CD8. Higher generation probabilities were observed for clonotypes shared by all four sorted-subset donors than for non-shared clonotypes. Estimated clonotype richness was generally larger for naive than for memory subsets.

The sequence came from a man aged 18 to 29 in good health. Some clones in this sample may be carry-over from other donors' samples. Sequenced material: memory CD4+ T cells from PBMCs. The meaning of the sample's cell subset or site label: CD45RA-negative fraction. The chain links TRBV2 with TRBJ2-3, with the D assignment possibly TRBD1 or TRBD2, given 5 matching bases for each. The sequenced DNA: TGTGCCAGCAGTGAGGTGGGGCGAGGGGTGGCAGATACGCAGTATTTT. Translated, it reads CASSEVGRGVADTQYF.